The following is a TCR beta chain sequence with its context. The antigen remains unidentified. The CDR3 is 15 amino acids. The germline CDR1 and CDR2 sequences are PRHDT and FYEKMQ (reference sequence). The sample belongs to a study of cytomegalovirus exposure and HLA in healthy donors. The wider study: Within an early data release were around 80 million unique TCRs drawn from HLA-typed donors. Genotyping of more than 300 donors showed that 80% to 85% belonged to the Caucasian-associated ancestry cluster. Study observations and caveats: Among TCR beta chains, those listed as cytomegalovirus-associated numbered approximately 150. Per published accounts, TCR beta sequences correctly predicted the HLA-A and HLA-B alleles of most subjects.

The PCR used 60 Vbeta and 13 Jbeta primers. Profiling relied on immunoSEQ multiplex PCR, and the TCRdb table lists in-frame clones only, not all of them. This repertoire shows roughly 170,000 clones, 84% found once; its top ten account for roughly 5.2%. Sequenced sample: PBMCs. The sequence derives from a man younger than 30 in good health and CMV-seronegative. The chain employs TRBV13 and TRBJ2-5, with TRBD2 matching over 11 bases. The J call may be faulty, since TRBJ2-7 better matches the DNA end. The CDR3 spells CASSSTSGSFYEQYF. The CDR3 DNA reads TGTGCCAGCAGCTCAACTAGCGGGAGCTTCTACGAGCAGTACTTC.